The following is a T cell receptor beta chain sequence with its context. Antigen: not known. CD4+ T cells specific for antigen were expanded with viral peptide pools by the ViraFEST assay before sequencing. CD4+ T cells were isolated after around 10 days of culture. All vaccine recipients tested negative for nucleocapsid antibodies and had never contracted SARS-CoV-2 infection. Supplemented with roughly 9.6 IU/ml IL-2 and around 10 ug/ml peptides, approximately 2 million PBMC per well were kept in culture. Half-medium changes using IL-2 medium occurred on days 3 and 7. Per the germline V gene, CDR1 is MRHNA and CDR2 is SNTAGT. CDR3 length: 15 residues. The V segment lost 10 bases and the J segment 3 bases; nucleotides outside the gene matches: 8. The repertoire was sequenced with immunoSEQ multiplex PCR; TCRdb's copy has only in-frame clones and lacks some. The sample lists 20,000 to 30,000 clones; 65% to 80% were seen once.

The data originate from a study of vaccination effects on CD4 cells after COVID-19. Across the whole study: As their vaccination, participants received two doses of either BNT162b2 or mRNA-1273.

Sequences were derived from CD4+ T cells from PBMCs cultured with HCoV-NL63 spike peptides, sampled before COVID-19 vaccination. The sequence was obtained from a human donor who received a COVID-19 vaccine. The chain couples TRBV6-4 to TRBJ2-2, with TRBD2 identical over 10 bases. CDR3 region: CATQQREGYTGELFF. CDR3 DNA: TGTGCCACCCAGCAGCGGGAGGGCTACACCGGGGAGCTGTTTTTT.